A single sample gave rise to the 26 T cell receptor beta chains below, sequenced in a study of blood T cell repertoires in COVID-19. The data were produced by immunoSEQ multiplex PCR, yet TCRdb's version contains in-frame clones alone and is incomplete. The table includes roughly 200,000 clones, 85% to 90% detected once. The sample taken for sequencing was peripheral blood. All receptors come from a woman aged 55 to 70 with acute or convalescent COVID-19.

The chain joins TRBV5-5 to TRBJ1-4; 9 nucleotides line up with TRBD1. CDR3 length equals 15 residues. After removal of 1 base from V and 4 bases from J, the junction contained 2 bases not matched to a gene. The germline V gene has CDR1 SGHKS and CDR2 YYEKEE (reference sequence). The CDR3 reads CASSLPTGGNEKLFF. CDR3 in DNA: TGTGCCAGCAGCTTGCCGACAGGGGGTAATGAAAAACTGTTTTTT.

This chain joins TRBV21-1 and TRBJ2-7; no DNA check was done on the table's D call, TRBD2. TRBV21-1 constitutes a pseudogene. The CDR3 extends over 11 amino acids. CDR3 amino acids: CASINPSEQYF. DNA of the CDR3: TGTGCCAGCATCAATCCCTCCGAGCAGTACTTC.

This clone appeared a few times. The chain combines TRBV7-2 with TRBJ2-1; 9 bases map to TRBD2. V shed 1 base and J 3 bases; nucleotides not matched to a gene: 4. Per germline, CDR1 SGHTA and CDR2 FQGNSA. This CDR3 contains 16 residues. The CDR3 here is CASSLVGGGGYNEQFF. The CDR3 bases are TGTGCCAGCAGCTTAGTCGGCGGGGGGGGCTACAATGAGCAGTTCTTC. The complete variable domain, with remaining parts taken from reference TRBV7-2 and TRBJ2-1, reads GAGVSQSPSNKVTEKGKDVELRCDPISGHTALYWYRQSLGQGLEFLIYFQGNSAPDKSGLPSDRFSAERTGGSVSTLTIQRTQQEDSAVYLCASSLVGGGGYNEQFFGPGTRLTVL.

This chain links TRBV6-5 with TRBJ1-1, with 8 bases identical to TRBD1. The J segment lost 0 bases and the V segment lost 5 bases, leaving 5 bases of the junction unmatched. Germline V gives CDR1 MNHEY, CDR2 SVGAGI. This CDR3 spans 15 amino acids. The CDR3 bases are TGTGCCAGCAGTACGCGACAGGGGTTGAACACTGAAGCTTTCTTT. Protein sequence: CASSTRQGLNTEAFF.

The V call is TRBV2, the J call TRBJ2-7, with 9 bases identical to TRBD2. This CDR3 region has 14 residues. The J segment lost 3 bases and the V segment lost 5 bases, leaving 5 bases of the junction unmatched. From germline, CDR1 is SNHLY and CDR2 FYNNEI. The CDR3, as DNA: TGTGCCAGCAGTTGGACTAGCGCGCTCTACGAGCAGTACTTC. This sequence encodes CASSWTSALYEQYF. Full variable domain (rest looked up from reference TRBV2 and TRBJ2-7): EPEVTQTPSHQVTQMGQEVILRCVPISNHLYFYWYRQILGQKVEFLVSFYNNEISEKSEIFDDQFSVERPDGSNFTLKIRSTKLEDSAMYFCASSWTSALYEQYFGPGTRLTVT.

The chain combines TRBV6-1 with TRBJ2-1; 12 nucleotides align to TRBD2. The length of the CDR3 is 17 residues. CDR1 and CDR2 (germline): MNHNS, SASEGT. V lost 3 bases, J lost 4 bases, and 7 bases stayed unmatched. The CDR3 protein is CASSESSGRAFYNEQFF. DNA for the CDR3: TGTGCCAGCAGTGAGTCTAGCGGGAGGGCCTTTTACAATGAGCAGTTCTTC.

This clone was picked up one time. The V call is TRBV21-1, the J call TRBJ2-2; the table's D call, TRBD1, has no DNA check behind it. TRBV21-1 has pseudogene status. The CDR3 is made up of 20 amino acids. CDR3 region: CASSKKAPFDKNPITGELFF. The CDR3 region has the DNA TGTGCCAGCAGCAAAAAGGCACCTTTCGACAAGAATCCGATCACCGGGGAGCTGTTTTTT.

This clone has a single count. The CDR3 DNA follows: TGTGCCAGCAGCGAGGACAGGGGAAGTGGCTACACCTTC. Residues: CASSEDRGSGYTF. The rearrangement links TRBV2 to TRBJ1-2; TRBD1 aligns across 9 bases. V shed 6 bases, J shed 7 bases, and the junction held 6 bases outside the gene matches. The CDR3 is 13 amino acids. From germline, CDR1 is SNHLY and CDR2 FYNNEI.

The chain carries TRBV11-3 and TRBJ2-7; TRBD1 is a possible D gene (6 bases). The CDR3 is made up of 13 amino acids. Germline assignment: CDR1 SGHNT and CDR2 YENEEA. Deletions cut 5 bases from V and 7 bases from J, with 15 bases between. The DNA of the CDR3 is TGTGCCAGCAGCCCCACGCTAGGGGGAGAGCAGTACGTC. Protein: CASSPTLGGEQYV.

The sample holds a few counts of this clone. This chain uses TRBV4-2 with TRBJ1-6; D perhaps matches TRBD1 (5 bases). CDR3 length: 13 residues. Trimming cost V 3 bases and J 7 bases, with 7 bases left between them. Germline CDR1 is LGHNA and CDR2 is YNFKEQ. The CDR3 sequence: CASSQDKNSPLHF. The DNA of the CDR3 is TGTGCCAGCAGCCAGGACAAGAATTCACCCCTCCACTTT.

The V gene is TRBV14, the J gene TRBJ1-4, with a weak D call TRBD1 (6 bases). Germline V gene sequence: CDR1 SGHDN, CDR2 FVKESK. V lost 0 bases to trimming and J lost 6 bases, with 11 bases between them. This CDR3 has 15 residues. The CDR3 here is CASSQDRGTYEKLFF. The CDR3 nucleotides are TGTGCCAGCAGCCAAGATCGAGGGACATATGAAAAACTGTTTTTT.

The V call is TRBV5-1, the J call TRBJ2-6; D gene uncertain. The V end was cut by 4 bases, the J end by 0 bases, with 8 bases between. The CDR3 has 15 amino acids. Germline CDR1 SGHRS, CDR2 YFSETQ. The CDR3 DNA is TGCGCCAGCAGCCAAACAGTCTCTGGGGCCAACGTCCTGACTTTC. Protein product: CASSQTVSGANVLTF. The full variable domain, with the rest looked up from reference TRBV5-1 and TRBJ2-6, is KAGVTQTPRYLIKTRGQQVTLSCSPISGHRSVSWYQQTPGQGLQFLFEYFSETQRNKGNFPGRFSGRQFSNSRSEMNVSTLELGDSALYLCASSQTVSGANVLTFGAGSRLTVL.

This clone has at least ten counts. The V call is TRBV6-5, the J call TRBJ1-1; TRBD1 matches at 9 bases. Germline V lookup: CDR1 MNHEY, CDR2 SVGAGI. The V segment lost 6 bases and the J segment 5 bases; nucleotides outside the gene matches: 4. The length of the CDR3 is 13 residues. As DNA, the CDR3 is TGTGCCAGCAGCCGGACAGGGGAAACTGAAGCTTTCTTT. Translation: CASSRTGETEAFF.

This rearrangement joins TRBV27 to TRBJ2-7; 7 bases fit TRBD1. V was pared by 5 bases and J by 6 bases, with 13 bases of the junction left unmatched. CDR1 is MNHEY and CDR2 is SMNVEV in the germline V gene (reference sequence). The CDR3 runs 15 residues. CDR3 region: CASSAWTGGLGEQYF. CDR3 DNA sequence: TGTGCCAGCAGTGCCTGGACAGGCGGGTTAGGCGAGCAGTACTTC.

V usage is TRBV3-1 (or the pseudogene TRBV3-2) and J usage is TRBJ1-5, with a tentative D call TRBD1 (5 bases). The CDR3 is 16 residues long. CDR1 is LGHDT, CDR2 YNNKEL, per germline (reference sequence). With 0 bases removed from V and 7 bases from J, the gap between germline ends came to 16 bases. This chain's CDR3 is CASSQDPPRAGQPQHF. The CDR3, as DNA: TGTGCCAGCAGCCAAGACCCCCCCAGGGCGGGACAGCCCCAGCATTTT.

The chain has TRBV29-1 and TRBJ2-5; TRBD2 agrees at 10 bases. The germline CDR1 and CDR2 sequences are SQVTM and ANQGSEA. The J segment lost 5 bases and the V segment lost 6 bases, leaving 3 bases of the junction unmatched. This CDR3 is 12 amino acids long. CDR3 in DNA: TGCAGCGTCGTAGCGGGAGGTGAGACCCAGTACTTC. Translated: CSVVAGGETQYF. Filled out from reference TRBV29-1 and TRBJ2-5, the complete variable domain reads SAVISQKPSRDICQRGTSLTIQCQVDSQVTMMFWYRQQPGQSLTLIATANQGSEATYESGFVIDKFPISRPNLTFSTLTVSNMSPEDSSIYLCSVVAGGETQYFGPGTRLLVL.

The genes are TRBV29-1 and TRBJ2-7, with 11 nucleotides matching TRBD2. V lost 6 bases and J lost 3; bases outside the gene matches: 7. Germline assignment: CDR1 SQVTM and CDR2 ANQGSEA. This CDR3 has 14 residues. Here the CDR3 reads CSVRILAGGYEQYF. The CDR3 DNA reads as TGCAGCGTCCGAATTCTAGCGGGGGGCTACGAGCAGTACTTC.

The rearrangement links TRBV5-1 to TRBJ2-7; no firm D call. V shed 4 bases and J shed 1 base, with 9 bases lying between them. Germline CDR1 is SGHRS and CDR2 is YFSETQ. This CDR3 is 13 amino acids long. The CDR3 DNA sequence: TGCGCCAGCAGCAACGACAATTCCTACGAGCAGTACTTC. Its protein product is CASSNDNSYEQYF.

The table lists this clone with a few counts. The V call is TRBV9, the J call TRBJ1-2; D is uncertain. Trimming stripped 4 bases from V and 1 base from J, with 14 bases between. This CDR3 contains 15 residues. Per germline, CDR1 SGDLS and CDR2 YYNGEE. In DNA form, the CDR3 reads TGTGCCAGCAGCCTCAACGGGTATGGTAACTATGGCTACACCTTC. This codes for CASSLNGYGNYGYTF. Variable domain in full (rest from reference TRBV9 and TRBJ1-2): DSGVTQTPKHLITATGQRVTLRCSPRSGDLSVYWYQQSLDQGLQFLIQYYNGEERAKGNILERFSAQQFPDLHSELNLSSLELGDSALYFCASSLNGYGNYGYTFGSGTRLTVV.

The rearrangement joins TRBV2 to TRBJ2-3; 12 bases are a match to TRBD2. This CDR3 region has 16 residues. The junction had 3 bases not matched to a gene; V was cut back by 3 bases and J by 2 bases. CDR1 and CDR2 (germline): SNHLY, FYNNEI. This CDR3 reads CASSDRLAGATDTQYF. CDR3 in DNA: TGTGCCAGCAGTGACCGACTAGCGGGAGCCACAGATACGCAGTATTTT.

This chain connects TRBV6-1 to TRBJ1-5; D is possibly TRBD1 (6 bases). The V gene lost 2 bases and the J gene lost 2 bases, with 10 bases spanning the gap. This CDR3 region has 15 residues. Germline values: CDR1 MNHNS, CDR2 SASEGT. The DNA for the CDR3 is TGTGCCAGCAGTGAAAACAGGGCTGGCAATCAGCCCCAGCATTTT. Its protein is CASSENRAGNQPQHF.

V usage is TRBV25-1 and J usage is TRBJ2-3, with 10 bases that match TRBD2. The CDR3 spans 16 residues. Germline loops: CDR1 MGHDK, CDR2 SYGVNS. V shed 3 bases, J shed 4 bases, and the junction held 7 bases outside the gene matches. CDR3 loop: CASSDHSGRISDTQYF. The CDR3 region has the DNA TGTGCCAGCAGTGACCATAGCGGGAGGATTTCAGATACGCAGTATTTT.

This rearrangement joins TRBV28 to TRBJ2-1; D possibly corresponds to TRBD2 (6 bases). This CDR3 region has 15 residues. Looked up from germline, CDR1 is MDHEN and CDR2 is SYDVKM. Trimming cost V 10 bases and J 1 base, with 17 bases left between them. The CDR3: CATVGGRRSYNEQFF. CDR3 coding DNA: TGTGCCACCGTTGGAGGGAGAAGGTCCTACAATGAGCAGTTCTTC. The whole variable domain, filled in from reference TRBV28 and TRBJ2-1, reads DVKVTQSSRYLVKRTGEKVFLECVQDMDHENMFWYRQDPGLGLRLIYFSYDVKMKEKGDIPEGYSVSREKKERFSLILESASTNQTSMYLCATVGGRRSYNEQFFGPGTRLTVL.

The CDR3 loop is CACAGAINSPLHF. CDR3 in DNA: TGTGCGTGCGCAGGGGCGATTAATTCACCCCTCCACTTT. The V and J genes are TRBV6-5 and TRBJ1-6; D might be TRBD1 (6 bases). Germline V gene lookup returns CDR1 MNHEY and CDR2 SVGAGI. CDR3 size: 13 residues.

The chain carries TRBV12-5 and TRBJ2-1, with 7 bases identical to TRBD2. This CDR3 region has 14 residues. V gave up 5 bases and J gave up 5 bases; unmatched junction bases: 6. CDR1 and CDR2 (germline): LGHNT, FRNRAP. CDR3 sequence: CASGDLAGHNEQFF. CDR3 in DNA: TGTGCTAGTGGTGACTTAGCGGGTCACAATGAGCAGTTCTTC.

The V call is TRBV5-1, the J call TRBJ2-1; 7 bases align to TRBD2. V was clipped by 0 bases and J by 7 bases; unmatched bases: 7. The length of the CDR3 is 15 residues. In germline, CDR1 is SGHRS, CDR2 YFSETQ. The CDR3 region is CASSLGTGGRNEQFF. CDR3 DNA: TGCGCCAGCAGCTTGGGGACGGGAGGAAGGAATGAGCAGTTCTTC. Using reference TRBV5-1 and TRBJ2-1 for the parts outside the CDR3, the full variable domain is KAGVTQTPRYLIKTRGQQVTLSCSPISGHRSVSWYQQTPGQGLQFLFEYFSETQRNKGNFPGRFSGRQFSNSRSEMNVSTLELGDSALYLCASSLGTGGRNEQFFGPGTRLTVL.